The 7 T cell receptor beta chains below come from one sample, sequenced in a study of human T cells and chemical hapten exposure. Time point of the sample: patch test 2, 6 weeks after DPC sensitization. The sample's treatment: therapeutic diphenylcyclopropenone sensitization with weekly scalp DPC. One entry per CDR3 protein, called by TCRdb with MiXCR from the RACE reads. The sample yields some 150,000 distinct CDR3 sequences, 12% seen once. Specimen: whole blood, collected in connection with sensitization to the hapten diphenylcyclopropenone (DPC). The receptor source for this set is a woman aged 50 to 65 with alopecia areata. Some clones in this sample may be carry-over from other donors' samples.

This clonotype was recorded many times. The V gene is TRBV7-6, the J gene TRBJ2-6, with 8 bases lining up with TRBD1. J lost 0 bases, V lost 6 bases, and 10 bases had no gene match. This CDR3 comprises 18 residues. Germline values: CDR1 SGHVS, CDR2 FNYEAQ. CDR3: CASSLVGTGHSGANVLTF. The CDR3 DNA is TGTGCCAGCAGTCTAGTCGGGACAGGCCACTCTGGGGCCAACGTCCTGACTTTC.

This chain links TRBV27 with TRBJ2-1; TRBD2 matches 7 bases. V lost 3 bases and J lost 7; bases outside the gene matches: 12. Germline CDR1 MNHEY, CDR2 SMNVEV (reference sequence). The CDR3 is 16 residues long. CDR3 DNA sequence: TGTGCCAGCAGTTTGTGGGGCGCTACGGGGGGAAATGAGCAGTTCTTC. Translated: CASSLWGATGGNEQFF.

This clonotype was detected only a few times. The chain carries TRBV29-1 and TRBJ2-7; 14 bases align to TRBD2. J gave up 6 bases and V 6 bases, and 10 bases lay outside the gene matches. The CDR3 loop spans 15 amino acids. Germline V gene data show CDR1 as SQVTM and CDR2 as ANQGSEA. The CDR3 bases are TGCAGCGTCGCGGGACTAGCGGGAGTCGTCTCCGAGCAGTACTTC. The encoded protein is CSVAGLAGVVSEQYF.

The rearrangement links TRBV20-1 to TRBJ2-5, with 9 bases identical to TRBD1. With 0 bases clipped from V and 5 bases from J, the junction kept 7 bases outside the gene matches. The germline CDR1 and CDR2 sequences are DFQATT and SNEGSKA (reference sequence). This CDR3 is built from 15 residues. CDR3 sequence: CSARDIGQGTETQYF. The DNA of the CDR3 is TGCAGTGCTAGAGATATAGGACAGGGGACGGAGACCCAGTACTTC.

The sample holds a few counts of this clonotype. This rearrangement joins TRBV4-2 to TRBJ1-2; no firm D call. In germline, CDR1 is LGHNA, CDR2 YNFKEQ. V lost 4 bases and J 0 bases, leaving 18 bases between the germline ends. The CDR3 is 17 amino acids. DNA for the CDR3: TGTGCCAGCAGCCGTTCGGGAGCGGGATATACTAACTATGGCTACACCTTC. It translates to CASSRSGAGYTNYGYTF.

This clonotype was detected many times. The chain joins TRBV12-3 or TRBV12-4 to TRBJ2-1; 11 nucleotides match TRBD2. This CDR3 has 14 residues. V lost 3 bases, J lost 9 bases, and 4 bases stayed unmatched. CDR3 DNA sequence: TGTGCCAGCAGTTTTTGGCTAGCGGGAGGTGAGCAGTTCTTC. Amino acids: CASSFWLAGGEQFF.

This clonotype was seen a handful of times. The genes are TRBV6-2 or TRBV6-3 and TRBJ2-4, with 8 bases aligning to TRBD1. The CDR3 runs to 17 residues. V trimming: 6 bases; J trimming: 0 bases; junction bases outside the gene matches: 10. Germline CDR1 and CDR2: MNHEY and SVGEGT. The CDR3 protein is CASSHRQGNLAKNIQYF. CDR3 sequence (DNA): TGTGCCAGCAGCCACAGACAGGGGAACTTAGCCAAAAACATTCAGTACTTC.